Included here is one T cell receptor beta chain sequence, with context. Antigen specificity is unknown. These data originate in a study of Tregs in tolerant kidney transplant recipients. Study-wide findings and caveats: Tregs expanded with activated donor B cells seemed most donor-specific.

Unstimulated Tregs (CD4+CD25+CD127-) and CD4+CD25- non-Tregs were sorted from PBMCs. Before regulatory T cell sorting, thawed PBMCs rested overnight at 37°C in 200 IU/ml IL-2. The repertoire was sequenced with immunoSEQ multiplex PCR; TCRdb's copy has only in-frame clones and lacks some. Seen here are tens of thousands of clones, more than 80% observed once, and the top ten hold 0.55% to 0.85%. Germline CDR1 SGHKS, CDR2 YYEKEE (reference sequence). The CDR3 has 20 residues. Between the trimmed V and J ends, which lost 0 bases and 10 bases, there was a span of 32 bases. The specimen sequenced was Tregs from blood. This TCR was recovered from a human donor in good health. The chain joins TRBV5-5 to TRBJ2-4, with D possibly being TRBD1 or TRBD2 (5 bases each). The CDR3 nucleotides are TGTGCCAGCAGCTTGGGGGGGAACCTAGCCGTACGAGCCCCCAAGCGGATTCAGTACTTC. Protein: CASSLGGNLAVRAPKRIQYF.